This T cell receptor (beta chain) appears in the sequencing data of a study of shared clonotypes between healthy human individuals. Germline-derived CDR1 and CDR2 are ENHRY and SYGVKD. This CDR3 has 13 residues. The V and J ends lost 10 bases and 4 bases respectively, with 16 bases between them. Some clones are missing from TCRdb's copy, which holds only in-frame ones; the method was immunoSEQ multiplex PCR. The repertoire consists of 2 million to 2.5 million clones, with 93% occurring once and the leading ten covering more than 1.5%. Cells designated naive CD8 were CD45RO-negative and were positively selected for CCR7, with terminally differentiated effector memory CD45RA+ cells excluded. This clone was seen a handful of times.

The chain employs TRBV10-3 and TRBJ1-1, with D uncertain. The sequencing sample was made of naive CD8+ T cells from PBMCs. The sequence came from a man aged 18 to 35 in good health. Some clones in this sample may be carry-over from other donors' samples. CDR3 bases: TGTGCCACCGTAATTGACAAAGCCACTGAAGCTTTCTTT. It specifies CATVIDKATEAFF.